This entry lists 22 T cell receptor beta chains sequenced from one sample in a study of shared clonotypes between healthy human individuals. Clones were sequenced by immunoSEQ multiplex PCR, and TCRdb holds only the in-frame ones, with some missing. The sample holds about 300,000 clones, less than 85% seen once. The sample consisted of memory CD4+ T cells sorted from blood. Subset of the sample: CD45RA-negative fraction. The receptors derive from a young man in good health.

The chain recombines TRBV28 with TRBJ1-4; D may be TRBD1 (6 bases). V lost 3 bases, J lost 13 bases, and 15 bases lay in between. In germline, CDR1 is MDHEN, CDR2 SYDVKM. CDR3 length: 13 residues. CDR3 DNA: TGTGCCAGCAGTTTCCGGGGGGCGGTACGACTGTTTTTT. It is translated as CASSFRGAVRLFF.

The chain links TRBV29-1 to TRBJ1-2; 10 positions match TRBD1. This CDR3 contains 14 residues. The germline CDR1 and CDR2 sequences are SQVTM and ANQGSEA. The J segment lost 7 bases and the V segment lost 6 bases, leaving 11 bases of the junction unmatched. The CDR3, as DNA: TGCAGCGTCGTAACCGGGACAGGGGTTTTTGGCTACACCTTC. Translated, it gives CSVVTGTGVFGYTF. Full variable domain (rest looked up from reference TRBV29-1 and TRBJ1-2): SAVISQKPSRDICQRGTSLTIQCQVDSQVTMMFWYRQQPGQSLTLIATANQGSEATYESGFVIDKFPISRPNLTFSTLTVSNMSPEDSSIYLCSVVTGTGVFGYTFGSGTRLTVV.

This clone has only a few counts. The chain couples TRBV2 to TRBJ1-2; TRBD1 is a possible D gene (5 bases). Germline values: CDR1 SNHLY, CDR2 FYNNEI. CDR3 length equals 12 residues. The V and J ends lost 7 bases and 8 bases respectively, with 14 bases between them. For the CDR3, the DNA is TGTGCCAGCAAGGACGACGGGGCGGGCTACACCTTC. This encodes CASKDDGAGYTF.

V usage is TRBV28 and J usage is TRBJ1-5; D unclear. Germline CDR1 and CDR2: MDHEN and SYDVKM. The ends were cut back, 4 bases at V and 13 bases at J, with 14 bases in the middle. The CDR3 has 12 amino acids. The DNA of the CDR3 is TGTGCCAGCAGTTCTGGACCCAGCGATCAGCATTTT. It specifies CASSSGPSDQHF.

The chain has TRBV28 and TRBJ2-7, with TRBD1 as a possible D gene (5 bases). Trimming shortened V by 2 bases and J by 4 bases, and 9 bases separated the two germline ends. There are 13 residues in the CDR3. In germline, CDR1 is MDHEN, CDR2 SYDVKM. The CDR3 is CASSLQGLYEQYF. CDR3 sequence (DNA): TGTGCCAGCAGTTTACAGGGATTGTACGAGCAGTACTTC.

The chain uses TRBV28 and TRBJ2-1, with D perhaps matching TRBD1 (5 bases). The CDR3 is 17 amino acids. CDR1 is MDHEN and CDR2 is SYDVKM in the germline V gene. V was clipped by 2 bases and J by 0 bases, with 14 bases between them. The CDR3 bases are TGTGCCAGCAGTTTACGCCGACAGTGGGTCTCCTACAATGAGCAGTTCTTC. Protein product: CASSLRRQWVSYNEQFF.

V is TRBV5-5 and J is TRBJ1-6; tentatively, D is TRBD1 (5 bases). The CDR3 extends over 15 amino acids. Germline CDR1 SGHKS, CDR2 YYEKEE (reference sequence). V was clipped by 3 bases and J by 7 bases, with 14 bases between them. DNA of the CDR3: TGTGCCAGCAGCTCCCAGGGAATTAGAAATTCACCCCTCCACTTT. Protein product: CASSSQGIRNSPLHF.

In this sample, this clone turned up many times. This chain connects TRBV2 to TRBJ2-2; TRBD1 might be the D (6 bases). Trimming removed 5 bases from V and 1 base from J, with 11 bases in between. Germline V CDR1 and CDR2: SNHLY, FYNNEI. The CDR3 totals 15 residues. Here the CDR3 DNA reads TGTGCCAGCAGTCACAGGGAGATGAACACCGGGGAGCTGTTTTTT. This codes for CASSHREMNTGELFF.

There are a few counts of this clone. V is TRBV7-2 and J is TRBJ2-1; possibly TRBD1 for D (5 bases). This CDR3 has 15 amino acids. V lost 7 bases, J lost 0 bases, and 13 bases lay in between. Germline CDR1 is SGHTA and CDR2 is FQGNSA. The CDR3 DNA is TGTGCCAGCACCGCAGGGTCGAACTCCTACAATGAGCAGTTCTTC. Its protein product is CASTAGSNSYNEQFF. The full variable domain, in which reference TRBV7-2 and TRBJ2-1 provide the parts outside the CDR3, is GAGVSQSPSNKVTEKGKDVELRCDPISGHTALYWYRQSLGQGLEFLIYFQGNSAPDKSGLPSDRFSAERTGGSVSTLTIQRTQQEDSAVYLCASTAGSNSYNEQFFGPGTRLTVL.

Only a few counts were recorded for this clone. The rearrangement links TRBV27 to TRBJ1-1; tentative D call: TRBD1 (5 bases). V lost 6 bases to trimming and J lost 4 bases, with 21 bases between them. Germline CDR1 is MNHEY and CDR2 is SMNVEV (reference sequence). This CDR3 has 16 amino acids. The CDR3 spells CASRPKKGKGSTEAFF. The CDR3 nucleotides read TGTGCCAGCAGACCCAAAAAGGGTAAGGGGAGCACTGAAGCTTTCTTT.

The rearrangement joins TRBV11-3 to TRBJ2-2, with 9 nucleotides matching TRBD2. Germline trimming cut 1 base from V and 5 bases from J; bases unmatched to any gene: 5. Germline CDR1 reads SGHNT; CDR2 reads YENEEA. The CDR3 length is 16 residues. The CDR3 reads CASSLGGSGRTGELFF. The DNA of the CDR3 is TGTGCCAGCAGCTTAGGTGGTAGCGGGAGAACCGGGGAGCTGTTTTTT.

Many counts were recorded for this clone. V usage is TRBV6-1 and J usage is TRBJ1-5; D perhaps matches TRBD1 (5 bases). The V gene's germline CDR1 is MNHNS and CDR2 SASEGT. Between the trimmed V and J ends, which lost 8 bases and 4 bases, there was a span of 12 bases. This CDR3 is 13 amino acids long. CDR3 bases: TGTGCCAGCGAAGTGACAGTTAATCAGCCCCAGCATTTT. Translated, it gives CASEVTVNQPQHF.

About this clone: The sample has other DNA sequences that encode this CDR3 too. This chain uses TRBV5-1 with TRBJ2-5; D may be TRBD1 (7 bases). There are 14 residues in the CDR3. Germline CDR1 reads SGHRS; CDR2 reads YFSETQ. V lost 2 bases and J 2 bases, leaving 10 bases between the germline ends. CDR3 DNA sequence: TGCGCCAGCAGCTTAGCAGGGGGGCAAGAGACCCAGTACTTC. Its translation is CASSLAGGQETQYF.

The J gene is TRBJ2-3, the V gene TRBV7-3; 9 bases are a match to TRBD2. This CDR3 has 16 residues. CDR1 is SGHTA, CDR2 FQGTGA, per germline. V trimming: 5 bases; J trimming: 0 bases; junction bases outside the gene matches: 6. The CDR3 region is CASSTGLASSTDTQYF. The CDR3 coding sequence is TGTGCCAGCAGCACCGGACTAGCGTCTAGCACAGATACGCAGTATTTT.

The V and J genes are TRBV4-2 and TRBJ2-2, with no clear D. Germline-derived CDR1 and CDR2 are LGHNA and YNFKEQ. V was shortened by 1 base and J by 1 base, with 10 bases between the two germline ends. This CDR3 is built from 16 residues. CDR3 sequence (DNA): TGTGCCAGCAGCCAAGGGGTAGGAAGGAACACCGGGGAGCTGTTTTTT. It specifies CASSQGVGRNTGELFF.

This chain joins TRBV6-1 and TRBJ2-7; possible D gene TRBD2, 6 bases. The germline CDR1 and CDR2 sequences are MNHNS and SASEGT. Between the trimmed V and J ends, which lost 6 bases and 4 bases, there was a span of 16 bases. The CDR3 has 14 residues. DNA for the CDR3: TGTGCCAGCAGGGACGGGGGTGAGGGGTACGAGCAGTACTTC. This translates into CASRDGGEGYEQYF.

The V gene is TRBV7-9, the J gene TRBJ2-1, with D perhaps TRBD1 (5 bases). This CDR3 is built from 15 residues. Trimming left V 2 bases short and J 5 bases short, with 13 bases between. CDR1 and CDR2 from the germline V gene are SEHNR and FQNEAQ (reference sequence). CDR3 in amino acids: CASSLSSVGHNEQFF. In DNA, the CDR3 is TGTGCCAGCAGCTTATCCAGTGTGGGGCACAATGAGCAGTTCTTC.

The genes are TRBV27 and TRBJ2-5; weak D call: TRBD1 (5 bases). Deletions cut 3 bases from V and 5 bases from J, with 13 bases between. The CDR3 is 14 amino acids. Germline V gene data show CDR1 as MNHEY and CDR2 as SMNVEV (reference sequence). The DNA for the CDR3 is TGTGCCAGCAGTTTCCAGGGCTTCGCGGAGACCCAGTACTTC. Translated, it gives CASSFQGFAETQYF.

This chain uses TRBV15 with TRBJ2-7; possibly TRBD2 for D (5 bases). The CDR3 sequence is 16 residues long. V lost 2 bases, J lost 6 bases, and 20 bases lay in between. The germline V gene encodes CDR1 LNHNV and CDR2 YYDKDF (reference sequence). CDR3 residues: CATSRSRPRARGEQYF. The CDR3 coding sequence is TGTGCCACCAGCAGATCTAGACCTAGAGCCCGGGGCGAGCAGTACTTC.

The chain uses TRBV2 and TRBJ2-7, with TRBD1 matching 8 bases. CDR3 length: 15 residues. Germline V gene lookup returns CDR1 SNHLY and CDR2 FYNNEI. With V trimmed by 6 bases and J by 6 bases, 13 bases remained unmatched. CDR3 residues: CASRLDRAPALEQYF. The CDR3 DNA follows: TGTGCCAGCAGGCTGGACAGGGCTCCGGCTCTCGAGCAGTACTTC. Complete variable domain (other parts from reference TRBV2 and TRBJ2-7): EPEVTQTPSHQVTQMGQEVILRCVPISNHLYFYWYRQILGQKVEFLVSFYNNEISEKSEIFDDQFSVERPDGSNFTLKIRSTKLEDSAMYFCASRLDRAPALEQYFGPGTRLTVT.

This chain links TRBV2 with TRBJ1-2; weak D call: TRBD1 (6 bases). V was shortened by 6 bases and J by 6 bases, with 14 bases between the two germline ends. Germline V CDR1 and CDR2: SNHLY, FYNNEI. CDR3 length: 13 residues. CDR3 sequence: CASSPVGTHGYTF. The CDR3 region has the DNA TGTGCCAGCAGCCCCGTTGGGACACATGGCTACACCTTC. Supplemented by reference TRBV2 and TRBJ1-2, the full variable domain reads EPEVTQTPSHQVTQMGQEVILRCVPISNHLYFYWYRQILGQKVEFLVSFYNNEISEKSEIFDDQFSVERPDGSNFTLKIRSTKLEDSAMYFCASSPVGTHGYTFGSGTRLTVV.

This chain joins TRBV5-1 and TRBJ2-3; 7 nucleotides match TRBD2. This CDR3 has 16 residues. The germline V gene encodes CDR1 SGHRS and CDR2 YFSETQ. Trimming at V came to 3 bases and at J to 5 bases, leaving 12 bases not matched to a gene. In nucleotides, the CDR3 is TGCGCCAGCAGCTCATCACCGGGAGGCGGGGAAGATACGCAGTATTTT. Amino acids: CASSSSPGGGEDTQYF.